What follows are 26 T cell receptor beta chains derived from one specimen sequenced in a study of T cell repertoires in cytomegalovirus infection. TCRdb independently ran MiXCR on the reads; one entry per CDR3 protein. The sample includes some 940,000 distinct CDR3 sequences, roughly 31% seen only once; the top ten take around an eighth. These receptors' antigens are unknown. The sequenced sample was cultured CD8+ T cells from PBMCs, obtained from culture after CMV antigen stimulation. These receptors were collected from a human donor in good health (CMV status not recorded). Some clones in this sample may be carry-over from other donors' samples.

V usage is TRBV6-2 or TRBV6-3 and J usage is TRBJ1-5, with D possibly being TRBD1 (5 bases). The CDR3 has 13 amino acids. Germline V gene data show CDR1 as MNHEY and CDR2 as SVGEGT. Trimming took 6 bases from V and 6 from J, leaving 12 bases between them. The CDR3 here is CASRSRGVQPQHF. CDR3 sequence (DNA): TGTGCCAGCAGGTCAAGGGGCGTTCAGCCCCAGCATTTT.

In this sample, this clonotype turned up many times. V and J are TRBV6-1 and TRBJ2-7; 14 nucleotides match TRBD2. Germline V gene lookup returns CDR1 MNHNS and CDR2 SASEGT. CDR3 length equals 15 residues. With V trimmed by 8 bases and J by 3 bases, 6 bases remained unmatched. CDR3 loop: CASRGLAGADYEQYF. The CDR3 DNA is TGTGCCAGCCGGGGACTAGCGGGGGCAGACTACGAGCAGTACTTC.

The chain couples TRBV12-3 or TRBV12-4 to TRBJ1-5, with 9 nucleotides matching TRBD1. This CDR3 is built from 14 residues. V shed 5 bases and J 5 bases; nucleotides not matched to a gene: 4. CDR3 amino acids: CASSAGTGHQPQHF. CDR3 nucleotide sequence: TGTGCCAGCAGTGCTGGGACAGGGCATCAGCCCCAGCATTTT.

A few counts support this clonotype. The rearrangement links TRBV6-5 to TRBJ2-7; TRBD2 might be the D (6 bases). The CDR3 sequence is 14 residues long. The germline gives CDR1 MNHEY, CDR2 SVGAGI. V lost 2 bases and J 4 bases, leaving 12 bases between the germline ends. In nucleotides, the CDR3 is TGTGCCAGCAGTTACGGGGCCGGGGGTTACGAGCAGTACGTC. The encoded protein is CASSYGAGGYEQYV.

With respect to this clonotype: This may arise from a read error, as a much more abundant clone is one base away. V gene TRBV12-3 or TRBV12-4 combines with J gene TRBJ1-3, with unresolved D. The CDR3 runs 18 residues. Here the CDR3 reads CASSSRSQDLSSGNTLYF. The CDR3 nucleotides read TGTGCCAGCAGCTCCAGGTCACAAGATCTCAGCTCTGGAAACACCCTATATTTT.

The rearrangement uses TRBV11-2 and TRBJ1-6; D gene uncertain. The CDR3 spans 15 residues. Germline V gene sequence: CDR1 SGHAT, CDR2 FQNNGV. Trimming removed 4 bases from V and 6 bases from J, with 13 bases in between. The CDR3 nucleotides read TGTGCCAGCAGCTCATCAGCAGGTCGTAATTCACCCCTCCACTTT. Translation gives CASSSSAGRNSPLHF.

The chain joins TRBV20-1 to TRBJ2-1, with a weak D call TRBD1 (6 bases). The germline V gene has CDR1 DFQATT and CDR2 SNEGSKA (reference sequence). V lost 0 bases, J lost 5 bases, and 11 bases lay in between. The CDR3 sequence is 14 residues long. For the CDR3, the DNA is TGCAGTGCTAGAGATTACAGGGTGGACAATGAGCAGTTCTTC. This translates into CSARDYRVDNEQFF.

About this clonotype: A read error is likely, as this CDR3 ends without the conserved phenylalanine or tryptophan. The J gene is TRBJ1-2, the V gene TRBV7-6; 7 positions agree with TRBD1. V lost 5 bases, J lost 3 bases, and 9 bases stayed unmatched. In germline, CDR1 is SGHVS, CDR2 FNYEAQ. This CDR3 region has 15 residues. CDR3 loop: CASSLGDSDYYGYTL. Written as DNA, the CDR3 is TGTGCCAGCAGCCTCGGGGACAGCGACTACTATGGCTACACCCTC.

CDR3 coding DNA: TGTGCCAGCAGTGAAGAGGGAACCAGGGGGGAGACCCAGTACTTC. Protein product: CASSEEGTRGETQYF. This chain links TRBV2 with TRBJ2-5, with TRBD1 matching over 7 bases. CDR1 and CDR2 (germline): SNHLY, FYNNEI. Trimming removed 1 base from V and 5 bases from J; junction bases left unmatched: 7. There are 15 residues in the CDR3.

The chain employs TRBV4-2 and TRBJ1-5; 8 nucleotides agree with TRBD1. Germline CDR1 LGHNA, CDR2 YNFKEQ. Germline trimming cut 2 bases from V and 0 bases from J; bases unmatched to any gene: 9. This CDR3 has 18 amino acids. DNA of the CDR3: TGTGCCAGCAGCCAATTGGGGACAGGTCGTGATAGCAATCAGCCCCAGCATTTT. This codes for CASSQLGTGRDSNQPQHF.

There are a few counts of this clonotype. The J gene is TRBJ2-7, the V gene TRBV6-2 or TRBV6-3; TRBD1 matches at 9 bases. Germline lookup yields CDR1 MNHEY and CDR2 SVGEGT. V dropped 5 bases and J dropped 1; count of bases not matched to a gene: 9. CDR3 length: 16 amino acids. This CDR3 is CASSLTLQGASYEQYV. The CDR3 DNA follows: TGTGCCAGCAGTCTTACCCTACAGGGGGCTTCCTACGAGCAGTACGTC.

This clonotype was counted ten times or more. The chain recombines TRBV7-9 with TRBJ1-4, with D uncertain. Looked up from germline, CDR1 is SEHNR and CDR2 is FQNEAQ (reference sequence). The CDR3 length is 13 residues. Deletions cut 1 base from V and 4 bases from J, with 4 bases between. In DNA form, the CDR3 reads TGTGCCAGCAGCTTAGACAGTAATGAAAAACTGTTTTTT. The encoded protein is CASSLDSNEKLFF.

Turning to this clonotype: One base away lies a much larger clone, so this may be a sequencing read error. The CDR3 region has the DNA TGTGCCAGCAGCTTCGACAGGACCTATGGCTACACCTTC. This encodes CASSFDRTYGYTF. The chain has TRBV7-3 and TRBJ1-2; a possible D gene is TRBD1 (6 bases). The germline gives CDR1 SGHTA, CDR2 FQGTGA. There are 13 residues in the CDR3. Trimming took 3 bases from V and 4 from J, leaving 9 bases between them.

This clonotype was counted many times. The gene calls are TRBV7-6 and TRBJ2-1; 11 bases match TRBD2. J lost 1 base, V lost 5 bases, and 4 bases had no gene match. CDR3 length: 16 residues. Germline V lookup: CDR1 SGHVS, CDR2 FNYEAQ. The CDR3 nucleotides are TGTGCCAGCAGCGCGGGGACTAGCGGTTCCTACAATGAGCAGTTCTTC. Protein sequence: CASSAGTSGSYNEQFF.

This clonotype has a count of ten or more. The chain joins TRBV11-2 to TRBJ1-5; 7 nucleotides agree with TRBD1. This CDR3 region has 15 residues. V lost 5 bases and J lost 1; bases outside the gene matches: 5. Germline V gene lookup returns CDR1 SGHAT and CDR2 FQNNGV. CDR3 sequence (DNA): TGTGCCAGCAGCCTAACGGGACAGAGCAATCAGCCCCAGCATTTT. Encoded protein: CASSLTGQSNQPQHF.

This clonotype was detected only a few times. The V call is TRBV12-3 or TRBV12-4, the J call TRBJ2-5; the D is unclear. The CDR3 is 12 residues long. Trimming removed 5 bases at V and 5 bases at J, with 9 bases between. The CDR3 region has the DNA TGTGCCAGCAGTCTCGGGCACGAGACCCAGTACTTC. Encoded protein: CASSLGHETQYF.

The chain combines TRBV2 with TRBJ2-1; a weak D match, TRBD2 (5 bases). V lost 5 bases and J 8 bases, leaving 13 bases between the germline ends. In germline, CDR1 is SNHLY, CDR2 FYNNEI. The CDR3 sequence is 13 residues long. In nucleotides, the CDR3 is TGTGCCAGCAGTACCCGAGGGTTCGATGAGCAGTTCTTC. This sequence encodes CASSTRGFDEQFF.

V and J are TRBV14 and TRBJ1-2; 9 nucleotides line up with TRBD1. The CDR3 is 14 amino acids. CDR1 is SGHDN and CDR2 is FVKESK in the germline V gene. The V segment lost 3 bases and the J segment 4 bases; nucleotides outside the gene matches: 3. The chain's CDR3 is CASSQQTGGYGYTF. The CDR3 DNA reads TGTGCCAGCAGCCAGCAGACAGGGGGCTATGGCTACACCTTC.

This clonotype was recorded a few times. The chain recombines TRBV7-6 with TRBJ2-2; unclear D gene. CDR3 length equals 16 residues. In germline, CDR1 is SGHVS, CDR2 FNYEAQ. Trimming left V 2 bases short and J 0 bases short, with 10 bases between. The CDR3 here is CASSLRIQANTGELFF. Here the CDR3 DNA reads TGTGCCAGCAGCTTAAGGATCCAAGCGAACACCGGGGAGCTGTTTTTT.

This clonotype was seen more than once but under ten times. The rearrangement joins TRBV28 to TRBJ1-1; no clear D gene. CDR3 size: 15 residues. The V gene lost 7 bases and the J gene lost 3 bases, with 18 bases spanning the gap. The V gene's germline CDR1 is MDHEN and CDR2 SYDVKM. The CDR3 DNA is TGTGCCAGCACTCTGCGTGTACCCCATTACACTGAAGCTTTCTTT. Its translation is CASTLRVPHYTEAFF.

The chain is built from TRBV3-1 and TRBJ2-1; TRBD2 is a possible D gene (6 bases). V lost 6 bases to trimming and J lost 6 bases, with 21 bases between them. The CDR3 spans 16 residues. CDR1 and CDR2 (germline): LGHDT, YNNKEL (reference sequence). The CDR3 region is CASREGRLAGSNEQFF. The CDR3, as DNA: TGTGCCAGCAGGGAGGGGAGGCTAGCCGGATCCAATGAGCAGTTCTTC.

The genes are TRBV6-6 and TRBJ2-5; possible D gene TRBD1, 5 bases. V shed 11 bases and J shed 1 base, with 8 bases lying between them. Per germline, CDR1 MNHNY and CDR2 SVGAGI (reference sequence). CDR3 length: 11 amino acids. The CDR3 loop is CAAQGQETQYF. The CDR3 DNA reads TGTGCCGCGCAGGGCCAAGAGACCCAGTACTTC.

This clonotype was detected only a few times. The chain joins TRBV12-3 or TRBV12-4 to TRBJ1-1, with a possible D match to TRBD1 (5 bases). V was pared by 5 bases and J by 7 bases, with 14 bases between. This CDR3 region has 13 residues. CDR3 amino acids: CASSALGLGEAFF. For the CDR3, the DNA is TGTGCCAGCAGTGCCCTGGGGCTTGGTGAAGCTTTCTTT.

This clonotype occurred many times. J is TRBJ2-1 and V is TRBV7-8, with TRBD1 matching 10 bases. The V and J ends lost 5 bases and 5 bases, in that order; junction bases with no gene match: 9. The CDR3 runs 16 residues. Germline CDR1 is SGHVS and CDR2 is FQNEAQ. CDR3 sequence: CASSAPDRGTDNEQFF. Written as DNA, the CDR3 is TGTGCCAGCAGCGCGCCGGACAGGGGGACCGACAATGAGCAGTTCTTC.

This clonotype was observed a few times. This chain links TRBV11-2 with TRBJ2-2; the D is unclear. This CDR3 contains 17 residues. Trimming took off 0 bases at V and 6 bases at J, with 17 bases between the two ends. The germline CDR1 and CDR2 sequences are SGHAT and FQNNGV. The CDR3 here is CASSLDMAVGVAGELFF. CDR3 sequence (DNA): TGTGCCAGCAGCTTAGATATGGCCGTGGGTGTCGCCGGGGAGCTGTTTTTT.

Ten or more counts support this clonotype. The rearrangement uses TRBV7-2 and TRBJ1-1; tentatively, D is TRBD1 (5 bases). Trimming shortened V by 6 bases and J by 0 bases, and 11 bases separated the two germline ends. The CDR3 loop spans 14 amino acids. Germline CDR1 and CDR2: SGHTA and FQGNSA. The CDR3 region is CASSPTVMNTEAFF. The CDR3 DNA reads as TGTGCCAGCAGTCCGACAGTAATGAACACTGAAGCTTTCTTT.